A single sample is the source of the 10 T cell receptor beta chains below, sequenced in a study of shared clonotypes between healthy human individuals. Profiled with immunoSEQ multiplex PCR; TCRdb holds only in-frame clones, not every one. This sample yields about 2.3 million clones, of which 80% to 95% are seen a single time; around 0.35% belongs to the top ten. Input material: naive CD4+ T cells from PBMCs. Subset described: CD45RA+ positively selected. The receptors derive from a man aged 18 to 30 in good health. Some clones in this sample may be carry-over from other donors' samples.

This chain links TRBV29-1 with TRBJ2-7, with TRBD2 matching over 15 bases. The CDR3 is 15 amino acids. In germline, CDR1 is SQVTM, CDR2 ANQGSEA. With V trimmed by 4 bases and J by 7 bases, 8 bases remained unmatched. The CDR3 spells CSVGGLAGGTREQYF. CDR3 nucleotide sequence: TGCAGCGTTGGCGGACTAGCGGGAGGGACTAGGGAGCAGTACTTC.

The gene calls are TRBV13 and TRBJ2-7, with a tentative D call TRBD2 (6 bases). CDR1 is PRHDT and CDR2 is FYEKMQ in the germline V gene (reference sequence). V was pared by 0 bases and J by 6 bases, with 18 bases between. The CDR3 sequence is 16 residues long. CDR3 sequence: CASSLGLIAGSSEQYF. CDR3 DNA sequence: TGTGCCAGCAGCTTAGGCCTAATTGCGGGATCGTCCGAGCAGTACTTC.

The rearrangement joins TRBV5-8 to TRBJ2-3, with D uncertain. V shed 0 bases and J shed 4 bases, with 6 bases lying between them. The CDR3 loop spans 13 amino acids. The germline CDR1 and CDR2 sequences are SGHTS and YDEGEE. CDR3 region: CASSLAEADTQYF. For the CDR3, the DNA is TGTGCCAGCAGCTTGGCAGAAGCAGATACGCAGTATTTT. Full variable domain (rest looked up from reference TRBV5-8 and TRBJ2-3): EAGVTQSPTHLIKTRGQQATLRCSPISGHTSVYWYQQALGLGLQFLLWYDEGEERNRGNFPPRFSGRQFPNYSSELNVNALELEDSALYLCASSLAEADTQYFGPGTRLTVL.

This clone was picked up a small number of times. The CDR3 nucleotides are TGTGCCAGCAGCTTAGTAGGCAGGGGGAACACCGGGGAGCTGTTTTTT. Protein sequence: CASSLVGRGNTGELFF. The chain recombines TRBV7-6 with TRBJ2-2; tentative D call: TRBD1 (6 bases). V was trimmed by 1 base and J by 1 base, leaving 10 bases between them. This CDR3 contains 16 residues. The germline gives CDR1 SGHVS, CDR2 FNYEAQ.

A single count supports this clone. The rearrangement joins TRBV29-1 to TRBJ2-5; 9 bases are shared with TRBD2. Germline V CDR1 and CDR2: SQVTM, ANQGSEA. This CDR3 contains 15 residues. V lost 3 bases and J lost 6; bases outside the gene matches: 11. The CDR3 here is CSVDSSGSLAKTQYF. The CDR3 nucleotides are TGCAGCGTTGATAGTAGCGGGAGTTTGGCAAAGACCCAGTACTTC.

The CDR3 reads CASSQEGLASSEQYF. The CDR3 DNA reads TGCGCCAGCAGCCAAGAGGGACTAGCATCGTCGGAGCAGTACTTC. The chain is built from TRBV4-3 and TRBJ2-5; TRBD2 matches at 9 bases. The V segment lost 0 bases and the J segment 11 bases; nucleotides outside the gene matches: 10. Per the germline V gene, CDR1 is LGHNA and CDR2 is YSLEER. The CDR3 covers 15 residues.

Remarks on this clone: At the DNA level, this CDR3 is encoded by other sequences in the same sample as well. The chain has TRBV6-5 and TRBJ2-3; D unresolved. CDR3 length: 13 residues. The germline CDR1 and CDR2 sequences are MNHEY and SVGAGI. Deletions cut 2 bases from V and 3 bases from J, with 6 bases between. For the CDR3, the DNA is TGTGCCAGCAGTTACGACGGGACAGATACGCAGTATTTT. Translation: CASSYDGTDTQYF.

This clone came up a few times. CDR3 loop: CASSQTAGLRGYTF. The CDR3 bases are TGTGCCAGCAGCCAAACCGCGGGACTACGGGGCTACACCTTC. This chain uses TRBV14 with TRBJ1-2; tentative D call: TRBD1 (5 bases). Between the trimmed V and J ends, which lost 2 bases and 8 bases, there was a span of 15 bases. Germline V CDR1 and CDR2: SGHDN, FVKESK. The CDR3 is 14 amino acids. Based on the CDR3 plus reference TRBV14 and TRBJ1-2, the full variable domain is EAGVTQFPSHSVIEKGQTVTLRCDPISGHDNLYWYRRVMGKEIKFLLHFVKESKQDESGMPNNRFLAERTGGTYSTLKVQPAELEDSGVYFCASSQTAGLRGYTFGSGTRLTVV.

A single count supports this clone. V and J are TRBV7-2 and TRBJ2-3; 10 bases match TRBD2. This CDR3 contains 16 residues. Germline assignment: CDR1 SGHTA and CDR2 FQGNSA. The V gene end was trimmed by 1 base and the J gene end by 6 bases; junction bases not matched to a gene: 7. CDR3 in amino acids: CASSLVGASGSDTQYF. The CDR3 DNA reads as TGTGCCAGCAGCTTAGTCGGGGCTAGCGGGAGTGATACGCAGTATTTT. Full variable domain (rest looked up from reference TRBV7-2 and TRBJ2-3): GAGVSQSPSNKVTEKGKDVELRCDPISGHTALYWYRQSLGQGLEFLIYFQGNSAPDKSGLPSDRFSAERTGGSVSTLTIQRTQQEDSAVYLCASSLVGASGSDTQYFGPGTRLTVL.

The chain employs TRBV28 and TRBJ1-4; D call uncertain. The CDR3 length is 15 residues. Germline CDR1 reads MDHEN; CDR2 reads SYDVKM. V lost 5 bases and J 0 bases, leaving 10 bases between the germline ends. The CDR3 DNA reads TGTGCCAGCAGTCGGCTTGATGCAACTAATGAAAAACTGTTTTTT. As protein: CASSRLDATNEKLFF.